Below, 22 T cell receptor beta chains from the same sample are listed, as sequenced in a study of T cell repertoires in cytomegalovirus infection. TCRdb ran MiXCR on the reads and lists one entry per CDR3 protein. The sample shows about 450,000 distinct CDR3 sequences, approximately 33% of them seen only once. Sequenced material: PBMCs. These receptors originate from a human donor in good health (CMV status not recorded). Some clones in this sample may be carry-over from other donors' samples.

This clonotype has more than one count but fewer than ten. The rearrangement joins TRBV19 to TRBJ1-3, with 11 bases matching TRBD1. V lost 6 bases to trimming and J lost 2 bases; unmatched junction nucleotides: 9. The CDR3 covers 17 residues. Germline V gene data show CDR1 as LNHDA and CDR2 as SQIVND (reference sequence). The chain's CDR3 is CASRRTGGIQAGNTIYF. Written as DNA, the CDR3 is TGTGCCAGTAGGAGGACAGGGGGCATTCAAGCTGGAAACACCATATATTTT.

This clonotype was observed at least ten times. The V and J genes are TRBV7-2 and TRBJ1-2; perhaps TRBD1 as D (5 bases). This CDR3 has 13 amino acids. The ends were cut back, 3 bases at V and 4 bases at J, with 9 bases in the middle. CDR1 is SGHTA and CDR2 is FQGNSA in the germline V gene. Written as DNA, the CDR3 is TGTGCCAGCAGCTTGACAGCTCTCTATGGCTACACCTTC. Encoded protein: CASSLTALYGYTF.

The rearrangement links TRBV14 to TRBJ1-2; 7 bases are a match to TRBD1. Germline trimming cut 4 bases from V and 4 bases from J; bases unmatched to any gene: 6. This CDR3 comprises 14 residues. Germline values: CDR1 SGHDN, CDR2 FVKESK. The CDR3 reads CASSLGQAFYGYTF. DNA of the CDR3: TGTGCCAGCAGCCTAGGACAGGCGTTCTATGGCTACACCTTC.

The rearrangement uses TRBV5-5 and TRBJ2-5; D is possibly TRBD1 (5 bases). The CDR3 has 15 amino acids. Deletions cut 5 bases from V and 4 bases from J, with 18 bases between. CDR1 and CDR2 from the germline V gene are SGHKS and YYEKEE (reference sequence). The DNA for the CDR3 is TGTGCCAGCAGTTTCGGACACGGAGAGTTAGAGACCCAGTACTTC. Protein product: CASSFGHGELETQYF.

The rearrangement uses TRBV7-2 and TRBJ2-2; no clear D. This CDR3 is 17 amino acids long. Germline V gene data show CDR1 as SGHTA and CDR2 as FQGNSA. Trimming took 1 base from V and 2 from J, leaving 14 bases between them. Here the CDR3 reads CASSLGTSALNTGELFF. DNA for the CDR3: TGTGCCAGCAGCTTAGGCACCTCGGCGTTAAACACCGGGGAGCTGTTTTTT.

This clonotype was found a few times. This sequence joins TRBV6-2 or TRBV6-3 and TRBJ2-1; no clear D gene. The V gene lost 4 bases and the J gene lost 8 bases, with 12 bases spanning the gap. The CDR3 totals 13 residues. Germline V lookup: CDR1 MNHEY, CDR2 SVGEGT. Here the CDR3 reads CASSSWGPDEQFF. The CDR3 DNA reads TGTGCCAGCAGTTCGTGGGGTCCCGATGAGCAGTTCTTC.

This chain joins TRBV7-8 and TRBJ2-3; TRBD2 aligns across 12 bases. Germline V gene sequence: CDR1 SGHVS, CDR2 FQNEAQ. V lost 4 bases and J lost 0; bases outside the gene matches: 11. This CDR3 comprises 19 residues. CDR3 bases: TGTGCCAGCAGCTACCCCCAGGCTAGCGGGGGGGCGAGCACAGATACGCAGTATTTT. Its protein is CASSYPQASGGASTDTQYF.

This clonotype was recorded many times. The chain links TRBV19 to TRBJ1-1; D unresolved. The V end was cut by 3 bases, the J end by 7 bases, with 6 bases between. This CDR3 has 11 residues. Looked up from germline, CDR1 is LNHDA and CDR2 is SQIVND (reference sequence). The CDR3 DNA reads as TGTGCCAGTAGTATTTCCGTTGAAGCTTTCTTT. Translating gives CASSISVEAFF.

This chain uses TRBV7-2 with TRBJ1-4; D gene uncertain. The CDR3 loop spans 13 amino acids. V was shortened by 6 bases and J by 4 bases, with 9 bases between the two germline ends. From germline, CDR1 is SGHTA and CDR2 FQGNSA. CDR3 coding DNA: TGTGCCAGCAGTTCGGACCTTAATGAAAAACTGTTTTTT. This sequence encodes CASSSDLNEKLFF.

Worth noting for this clonotype: A clone one base away is much larger, so this may be a read error. The chain carries TRBV12-3 or TRBV12-4 and TRBJ2-2; 7 bases fit TRBD2. The CDR3 extends over 15 amino acids. The trim removed 6 bases at V and 6 bases at J, leaving 10 bases unmatched. In DNA, the CDR3 is TGTGCCAGCAGGTTCCGGGGGGTATCCGCCGGGGAGCTGTTTTTT. Protein: CASRFRGVSAGELFF.

The chain couples TRBV12-3 or TRBV12-4 to TRBJ1-3, with D unresolved. V gave up 3 bases and J gave up 0 bases, with 3 bases separating them. CDR3 length: 13 residues. Written as DNA, the CDR3 is TGTGCCAGCAGTTTTGACTCTGGAAACACCATATATTTT. This gives the protein CASSFDSGNTIYF.

This clonotype was counted at least ten times. The V and J genes are TRBV7-2 and TRBJ2-3, with D unclear. CDR3 length: 13 residues. Germline CDR1 and CDR2: SGHTA and FQGNSA. The germline V and J ends were trimmed by 5 bases and 7 bases, with 13 bases remaining between them. CDR3 in amino acids: CASSPSDIHTQYF. The CDR3 nucleotides read TGTGCCAGCAGCCCAAGTGACATCCATACGCAGTATTTT.

In this sample, this clonotype turned up many times. The V gene is TRBV6-1, the J gene TRBJ1-4; D gene unclear. V lost 2 bases to trimming and J lost 8 bases, with 6 bases between them. The germline V gene encodes CDR1 MNHNS and CDR2 SASEGT. CDR3 length: 12 residues. CDR3 coding DNA: TGTGCCAGCAGTGAACGGAGGGAAAAACTGTTTTTT. It yields the protein CASSERREKLFF.

This clonotype was picked up a small number of times. The V gene is TRBV14, the J gene TRBJ2-1; weak D call: TRBD1 (6 bases). The CDR3 totals 14 residues. Per germline, CDR1 SGHDN and CDR2 FVKESK. Trimming stripped 5 bases from V and 6 bases from J, with 14 bases between. As DNA, the CDR3 is TGTGCCAGCAGCAGGACAGAGAAAATCAATGAGCAGTTCTTC. Protein: CASSRTEKINEQFF. Supplemented by reference TRBV14 and TRBJ2-1, the full variable domain reads EAGVTQFPSHSVIEKGQTVTLRCDPISGHDNLYWYRRVMGKEIKFLLHFVKESKQDESGMPNNRFLAERTGGTYSTLKVQPAELEDSGVYFCASSRTEKINEQFFGPGTRLTVL.

This clonotype was recorded many times. This chain connects TRBV7-2 to TRBJ1-4; TRBD1 matches at 9 bases. CDR1 is SGHTA, CDR2 FQGNSA, per germline. There are 15 residues in the CDR3. The V segment lost 5 bases and the J segment 7 bases; nucleotides outside the gene matches: 8. CDR3 nucleotides: TGTGCCAGCAGCCCCCGACAGGGGGGAGGTGAAAAACTGTTTTTT. Translated, it gives CASSPRQGGGEKLFF.

The genes are TRBV5-4 and TRBJ2-1; 10 bases align to TRBD2. J lost 3 bases, V lost 4 bases, and 7 bases had no gene match. The CDR3 spans 16 residues. Germline CDR1 reads SGHNT; CDR2 reads YYREEE (reference sequence). The DNA of the CDR3 is TGTGCCAGCAGCCCCCCCGTAGCGGGGGGCTACAATGAGCAGTTCTTC. This codes for CASSPPVAGGYNEQFF.

The CDR3 here is CASSYGGGAGEKLFF. The CDR3 nucleotides read TGTGCCAGCAGTTACGGAGGGGGCGCCGGTGAAAAACTGTTTTTT. The chain recombines TRBV6-6 with TRBJ1-4, with 7 bases lining up with TRBD1. Losses at the gene ends were 2 bases for V and 7 bases for J; bases not matched to a gene: 7. The CDR3 has 15 amino acids. Germline V gene data show CDR1 as MNHNY and CDR2 as SVGAGI (reference sequence).

This clonotype was seen many times. The rearrangement uses TRBV20-1 and TRBJ1-5; no clear D. Germline V CDR1 and CDR2: DFQATT, SNEGSKA (reference sequence). The CDR3 is 10 residues long. Trimming took 4 bases from V and 3 from J, leaving 1 base between them. The CDR3: CSANNQPQHF. As DNA, the CDR3 is TGCAGTGCTAACAATCAGCCCCAGCATTTT.

This clonotype was seen many times. The rearrangement joins TRBV7-2 to TRBJ1-6, with D perhaps TRBD1 (6 bases). This CDR3 region has 17 residues. V gave up 7 bases and J gave up 7 bases, with 23 bases separating them. Per germline, CDR1 SGHTA and CDR2 FQGNSA. CDR3 DNA: TGTGCCAGCAACCCGCTTGGATGGCAGGGGAACAATTCACCCCTCCACTTT. Its protein is CASNPLGWQGNNSPLHF.

This clonotype was detected only a few times. The chain combines TRBV28 with TRBJ1-5, with 9 bases identical to TRBD1. V lost 2 bases and J lost 5; bases outside the gene matches: 4. Germline values: CDR1 MDHEN, CDR2 SYDVKM. The CDR3 spans 15 residues. The CDR3 here is CASSLGTGKYQPQHF. In nucleotides, the CDR3 is TGTGCCAGCAGTTTAGGGACAGGGAAATATCAGCCCCAGCATTTT.

The sample holds many counts of this clonotype. Here the CDR3 DNA reads TGTGCCTCCGGGGCGGACGAGACCCAGTACTTC. This sequence encodes CASGADETQYF. The genes are TRBV7-8 and TRBJ2-5; D may match TRBD1 or TRBD2 (5 bases each). The germline gives CDR1 SGHVS, CDR2 FQNEAQ. The V end was cut by 11 bases, the J end by 5 bases, with 12 bases between. The CDR3 totals 11 residues.

This clonotype was counted between two and nine times. V gene TRBV5-4 combines with J gene TRBJ2-6; 8 bases fit TRBD1. The ends lost 9 bases at V and 0 bases at J; junction bases unmatched: 11. The CDR3 covers 17 residues. Germline V gene sequence: CDR1 SGHNT, CDR2 YYREEE (reference sequence). The CDR3, as DNA: TGTGCCACCCGGGTCGACAGGGGTACCTCTGGGGCCAACGTCCTGACTTTC. This translates into CATRVDRGTSGANVLTF. The variable domain in full, completed from reference TRBV5-4 and TRBJ2-6, reads ETGVTQSPTHLIKTRGQQVTLRCSSQSGHNTVSWYQQALGQGPQFIFQYYREEENGRGNFPPRFSGLQFPNYSSELNVNALELDDSALYLCATRVDRGTSGANVLTFGAGSRLTVL.